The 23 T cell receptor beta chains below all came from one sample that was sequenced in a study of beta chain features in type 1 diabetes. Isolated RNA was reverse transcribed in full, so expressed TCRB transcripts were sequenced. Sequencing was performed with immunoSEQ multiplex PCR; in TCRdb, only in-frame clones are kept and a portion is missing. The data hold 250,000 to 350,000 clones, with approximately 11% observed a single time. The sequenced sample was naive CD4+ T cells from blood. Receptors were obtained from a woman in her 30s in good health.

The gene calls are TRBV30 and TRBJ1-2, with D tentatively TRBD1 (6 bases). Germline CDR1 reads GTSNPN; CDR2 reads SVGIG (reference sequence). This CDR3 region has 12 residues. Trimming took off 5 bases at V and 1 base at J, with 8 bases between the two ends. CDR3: CAWEGGNYGYTF. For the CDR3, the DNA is TGTGCCTGGGAAGGGGGTAACTATGGCTACACCTTC.

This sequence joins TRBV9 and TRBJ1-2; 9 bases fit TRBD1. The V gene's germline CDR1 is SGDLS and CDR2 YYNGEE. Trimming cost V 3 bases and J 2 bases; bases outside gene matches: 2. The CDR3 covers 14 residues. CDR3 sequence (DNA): TGTGCCAGCAGCGGACAGGGGGGGAACTATGGCTACACCTTC. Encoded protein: CASSGQGGNYGYTF.

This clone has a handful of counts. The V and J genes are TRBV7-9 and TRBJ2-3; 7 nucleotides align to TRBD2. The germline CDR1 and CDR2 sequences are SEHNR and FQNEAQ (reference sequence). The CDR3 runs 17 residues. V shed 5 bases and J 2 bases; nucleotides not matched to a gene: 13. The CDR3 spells CASSPHLASGATDTQYF. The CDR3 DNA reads TGTGCCAGCAGCCCCCATTTGGCTAGCGGCGCCACAGATACGCAGTATTTT.

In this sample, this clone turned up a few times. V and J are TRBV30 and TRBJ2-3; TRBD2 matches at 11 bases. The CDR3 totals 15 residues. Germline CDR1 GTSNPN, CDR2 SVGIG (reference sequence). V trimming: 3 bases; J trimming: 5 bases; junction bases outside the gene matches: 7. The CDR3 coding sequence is TGTGCCTGGAGAGCAACTAGCGGGAGAGTAGATACGCAGTATTTT. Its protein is CAWRATSGRVDTQYF.

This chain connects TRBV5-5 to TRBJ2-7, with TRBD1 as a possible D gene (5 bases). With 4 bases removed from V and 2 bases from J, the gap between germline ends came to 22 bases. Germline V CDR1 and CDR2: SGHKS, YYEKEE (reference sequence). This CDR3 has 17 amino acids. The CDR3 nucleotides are TGTGCCAGCAGCCTCCCTCTGCGGACAATGACGACCTACGAGCAGTACTTC. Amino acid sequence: CASSLPLRTMTTYEQYF. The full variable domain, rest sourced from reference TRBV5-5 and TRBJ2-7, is DAGVTQSPTHLIKTRGQQVTLRCSPISGHKSVSWYQQVLGQGPQFIFQYYEKEERGRGNFPDRFSARQFPNYSSELNVNALLLGDSALYLCASSLPLRTMTTYEQYFGPGTRLTVT.

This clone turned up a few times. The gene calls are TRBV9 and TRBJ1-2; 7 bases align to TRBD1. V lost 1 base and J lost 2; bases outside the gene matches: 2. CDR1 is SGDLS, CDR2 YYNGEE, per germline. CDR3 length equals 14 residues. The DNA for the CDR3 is TGTGCCAGCAGCGTATTGGGACAGAACTATGGCTACACCTTC. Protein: CASSVLGQNYGYTF.

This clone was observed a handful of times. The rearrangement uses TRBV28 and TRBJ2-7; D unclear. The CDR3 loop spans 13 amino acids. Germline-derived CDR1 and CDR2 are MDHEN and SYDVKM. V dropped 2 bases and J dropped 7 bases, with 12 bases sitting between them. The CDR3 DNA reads TGTGCCAGCAGTTTAGGCCTAGTCAGAGAGCAGTACTTC. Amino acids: CASSLGLVREQYF.

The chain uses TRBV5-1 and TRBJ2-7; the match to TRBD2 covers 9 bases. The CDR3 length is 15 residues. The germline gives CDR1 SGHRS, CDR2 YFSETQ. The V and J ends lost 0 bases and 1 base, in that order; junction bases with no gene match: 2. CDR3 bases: TGCGCCAGCAGCTTGGCTAGCGGGATTTCCTACGAGCAGTACTTC. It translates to CASSLASGISYEQYF.

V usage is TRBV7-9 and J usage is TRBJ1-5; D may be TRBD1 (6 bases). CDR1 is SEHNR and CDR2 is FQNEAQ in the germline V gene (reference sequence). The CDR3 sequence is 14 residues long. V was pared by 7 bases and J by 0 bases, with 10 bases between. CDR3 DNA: TGTGCCAGCACAAAACAGGGTAGCAATCAGCCCCAGCATTTT. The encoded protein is CASTKQGSNQPQHF.

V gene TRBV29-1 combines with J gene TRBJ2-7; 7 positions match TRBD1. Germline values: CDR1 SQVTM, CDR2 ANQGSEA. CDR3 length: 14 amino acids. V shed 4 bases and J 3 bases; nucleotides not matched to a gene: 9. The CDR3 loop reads CSVAEAAGGYEQYF. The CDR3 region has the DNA TGCAGCGTTGCAGAAGCGGCAGGGGGCTACGAGCAGTACTTC.

The CDR3 region has the DNA TGTGCCAGCTCACCACCGCAGGGGTCAGGGTACGAGCAGTACTTC. It specifies CASSPPQGSGYEQYF. The V and J genes are TRBV18 and TRBJ2-7; D perhaps matches TRBD1 (6 bases). In germline, CDR1 is KGHSH, CDR2 LQKENI. The CDR3 totals 15 residues. V was pared by 0 bases and J by 4 bases, with 13 bases between.

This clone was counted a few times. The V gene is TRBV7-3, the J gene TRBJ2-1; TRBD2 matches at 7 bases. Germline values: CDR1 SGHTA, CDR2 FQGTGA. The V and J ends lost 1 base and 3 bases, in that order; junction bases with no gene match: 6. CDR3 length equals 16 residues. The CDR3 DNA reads TGTGCCAGCAGCTTAAGTGCTGCGGGAGTCTACAATGAGCAGTTCTTC. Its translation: CASSLSAAGVYNEQFF.

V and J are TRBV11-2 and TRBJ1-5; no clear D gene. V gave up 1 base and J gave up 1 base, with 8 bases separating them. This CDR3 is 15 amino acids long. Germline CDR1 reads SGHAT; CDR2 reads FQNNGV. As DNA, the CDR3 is TGTGCCAGCAGCTTAGCCGCGGGCAGCAATCAGCCCCAGCATTTT. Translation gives CASSLAAGSNQPQHF.

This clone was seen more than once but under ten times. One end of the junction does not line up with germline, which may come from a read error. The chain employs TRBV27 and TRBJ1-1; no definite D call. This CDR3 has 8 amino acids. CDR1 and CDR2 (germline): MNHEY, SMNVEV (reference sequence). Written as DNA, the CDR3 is TGTGCCAGCAGTTCCCTCCTCTTT. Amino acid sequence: CASSSLLF.

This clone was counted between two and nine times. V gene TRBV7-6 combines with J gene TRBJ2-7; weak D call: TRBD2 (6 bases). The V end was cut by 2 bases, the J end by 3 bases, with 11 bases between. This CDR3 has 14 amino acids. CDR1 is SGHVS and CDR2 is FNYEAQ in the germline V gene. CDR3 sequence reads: CASSLPAGSYEQYF. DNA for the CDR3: TGTGCCAGCAGCTTACCGGCGGGAAGCTACGAGCAGTACTTC.

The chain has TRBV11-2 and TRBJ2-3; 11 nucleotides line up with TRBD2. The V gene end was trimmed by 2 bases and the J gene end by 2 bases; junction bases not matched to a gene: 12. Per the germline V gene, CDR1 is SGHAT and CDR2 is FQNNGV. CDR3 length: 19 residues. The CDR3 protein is CASSLRRAGTSGFTDTQYF. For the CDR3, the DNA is TGTGCCAGCAGCTTAAGACGGGCAGGGACTAGCGGTTTCACAGATACGCAGTATTTT.

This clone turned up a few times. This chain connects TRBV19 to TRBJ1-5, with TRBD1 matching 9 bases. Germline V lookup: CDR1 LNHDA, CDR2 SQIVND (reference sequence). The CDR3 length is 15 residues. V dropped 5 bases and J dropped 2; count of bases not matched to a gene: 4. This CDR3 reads CASSVQGAGNQPQHF. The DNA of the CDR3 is TGTGCCAGTAGTGTACAGGGGGCTGGCAATCAGCCCCAGCATTTT.

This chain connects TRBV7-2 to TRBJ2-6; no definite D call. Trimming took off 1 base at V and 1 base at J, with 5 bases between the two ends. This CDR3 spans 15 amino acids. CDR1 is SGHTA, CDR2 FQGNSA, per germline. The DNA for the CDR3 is TGTGCCAGCAGCTTAGAAGCATCTGGGGCCAACGTCCTGACTTTC. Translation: CASSLEASGANVLTF.

In DNA form, the CDR3 reads TGTGCCAGCCGTTGGGACACATCCTACGAGCAGTACTTC. Protein sequence: CASRWDTSYEQYF. This sequence joins TRBV6-6 and TRBJ2-7; D may be TRBD1 (6 bases). Trimming removed 8 bases at V and 1 base at J, with 12 bases between. The CDR3 covers 13 residues. The V gene's germline CDR1 is MNHNY and CDR2 SVGAGI (reference sequence).

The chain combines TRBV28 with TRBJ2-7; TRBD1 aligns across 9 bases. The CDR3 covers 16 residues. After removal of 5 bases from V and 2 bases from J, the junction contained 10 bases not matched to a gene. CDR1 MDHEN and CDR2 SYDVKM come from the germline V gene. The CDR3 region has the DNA TGTGCCAGCAGTCCCTACCGGGACAGGGTTCCCTACGAGCAGTACTTC. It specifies CASSPYRDRVPYEQYF.

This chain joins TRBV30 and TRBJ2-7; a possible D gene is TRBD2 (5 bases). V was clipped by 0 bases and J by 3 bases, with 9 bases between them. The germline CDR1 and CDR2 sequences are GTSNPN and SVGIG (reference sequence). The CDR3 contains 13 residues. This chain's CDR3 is CAWSVYGVYEQYF. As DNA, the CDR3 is TGTGCCTGGAGTGTTTACGGGGTCTACGAGCAGTACTTC.

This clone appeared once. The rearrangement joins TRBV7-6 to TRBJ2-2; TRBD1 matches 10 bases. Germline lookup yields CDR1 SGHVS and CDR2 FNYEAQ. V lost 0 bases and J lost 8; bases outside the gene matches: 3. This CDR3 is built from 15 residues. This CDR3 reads CASSLAGTGAGELFF. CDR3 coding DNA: TGTGCCAGCAGCTTAGCCGGGACAGGGGCTGGGGAGCTGTTTTTT.

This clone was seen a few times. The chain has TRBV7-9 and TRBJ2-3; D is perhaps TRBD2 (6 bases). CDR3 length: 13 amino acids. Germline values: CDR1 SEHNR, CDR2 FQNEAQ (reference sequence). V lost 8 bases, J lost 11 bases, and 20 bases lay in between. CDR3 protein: CASGASGTPLQYF. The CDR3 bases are TGTGCCAGCGGGGCCTCCGGGACTCCTTTGCAGTATTTT.